A single TCR beta chain is shown here with its context. The data derive from a study of blood T cell repertoires in COVID-19. Study-level background: Specimens from acute and convalescent COVID-19 originated in the United States, Italy and Spain. The analysed material was cDNA or gDNA that came from T cells, B-cell-depleted T cells, or PBMCs.

How the authors handled the data: Cell counts per sample came from amplifying reference gene primers. The assay was immunoSEQ multiplex PCR, and TCRdb's table has in-frame clones only and misses some. V and J calls and clone size are as listed in that table; D and trimming were resolved from the DNA. The data hold under 200,000 clones, with 84% observed a single time. The CDR3 totals 13 residues. CDR1 and CDR2 from the germline V gene are ENHRY and SYGVKD. V lost 4 bases, J lost 7 bases, and 8 bases lay in between. This receptor was obtained from a man younger than 35 with active or convalescent COVID-19. V is TRBV10-3 and J is TRBJ1-6; D is perhaps TRBD1 (6 bases). Sequenced material: peripheral blood. The CDR3 DNA is TGTGCCATCAGTGGGACAGAGAATTCACCCCTCCACTTT. This sequence encodes CAISGTENSPLHF.